Given below is one TCR beta chain in context. The sample holds other DNA sequences that translate to the same CDR3. Unmatched junction bases numbered 1, after V lost 0 bases and J lost 1 base. Germline CDR1 is SGDLS and CDR2 is YYNGEE. This CDR3 spans 15 amino acids. The data derive from a study of control samples from healthy donors and cancer patients. Only in-frame clones appear in the TCRdb table, and some are missing; sequencing was by immunoSEQ multiplex PCR. This repertoire shows over 100,000 clones, approximately 88% found once; its top ten account for roughly 3.2%. The rearrangement joins TRBV9 to TRBJ2-1, with 7 bases that match TRBD2. Input material: blood. This sequence was found in a man aged 40-50 years in good health. CDR3 coding DNA: TGTGCCAGCAGCGTAGCGGGGGGATCCTACAATGAGCAGTTCTTC. It encodes CASSVAGGSYNEQFF.